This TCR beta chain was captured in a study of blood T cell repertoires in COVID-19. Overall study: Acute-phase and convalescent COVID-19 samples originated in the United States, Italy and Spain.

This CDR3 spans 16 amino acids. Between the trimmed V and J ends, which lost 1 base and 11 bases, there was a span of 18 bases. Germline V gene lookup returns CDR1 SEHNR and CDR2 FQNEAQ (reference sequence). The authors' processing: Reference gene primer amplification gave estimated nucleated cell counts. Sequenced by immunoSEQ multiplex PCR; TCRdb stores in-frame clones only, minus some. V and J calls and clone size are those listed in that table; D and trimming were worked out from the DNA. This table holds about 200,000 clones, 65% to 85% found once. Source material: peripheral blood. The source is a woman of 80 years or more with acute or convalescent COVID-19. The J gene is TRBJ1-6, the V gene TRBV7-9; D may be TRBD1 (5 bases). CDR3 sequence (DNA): TGTGCCAGCAGCTTAGAATGGGGCCAGGGTATAGCACCCCTCCACTTT. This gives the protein CASSLEWGQGIAPLHF.